This TCR beta chain is drawn from a study of cytotoxic CD8 clonotypes in ibrutinib-treated CLL. Of note for this clone: The antigen remains unidentified.

V shed 8 bases and J shed 0 bases, with 15 bases lying between them. Germline assignment: CDR1 SSHAT and CDR2 FNYEAQ (reference sequence). The length of the CDR3 is 15 residues. The study's findings and limits: Clonality grew at ibrutinib response; at progression, it decreased back toward baseline.

The table came from immunoSEQ multiplex PCR; TCRdb's copy has only in-frame clones and leaves some out. The sample has some 150,000 clones; approximately 75% are singletons. Sequences were derived from PBMCs, sampled after 12 months of ibrutinib treatment. The gene calls are TRBV7-7 and TRBJ2-3; a weak D match, TRBD2 (7 bases). The clonotype originates from a human donor with chronic lymphocytic leukemia. CDR3 loop: CASSEGGTSTDTQYF. CDR3 bases: TGTGCCAGCTCCGAGGGGGGGACTAGCACAGATACGCAGTATTTT. Using reference TRBV7-7 and TRBJ2-3 for the parts outside the CDR3, the full variable domain is GAGVSQSPRYKVTKRGQDVTLRCDPISSHATLYWYQQALGQGPEFLTYFNYEAQPDKSGLPSDRFSAERPEGSISTLTIQRTEQRDSAMYRCASSEGGTSTDTQYFGPGTRLTVL.